Presented here are 27 T cell receptor beta chains from one specimen sequenced in a study of T cell responses to AZD1222 COVID-19 vaccine. TCRdb's copy holds only in-frame clones and misses some; the assay was immunoSEQ multiplex PCR. The data show about 120,000 clones, 75% to 90% seen once. The sequencing used peripheral blood, collected on day 0 of AZD1222 vaccination. These receptors were obtained from an adult in good health.

V and J are TRBV15 and TRBJ2-4; D gene uncertain. Germline V gene lookup returns CDR1 LNHNV and CDR2 YYDKDF (reference sequence). With 5 bases removed from V and 0 bases from J, the gap between germline ends came to 5 bases. The CDR3 runs to 13 residues. The CDR3 sequence: CATSLLAKNIQYF. DNA of the CDR3: TGTGCCACCAGCTTACTAGCCAAAAACATTCAGTACTTC. Full variable domain (missing parts from reference TRBV15 and TRBJ2-4): DAMVIQNPRYQVTQFGKPVTLSCSQTLNHNVMYWYQQKSSQAPKLLFHYYDKDFNNEADTPDNFQSRRPNTSFCFLDIRSPGLGDTAMYLCATSLLAKNIQYFGAGTRLSVL.

This chain connects TRBV15 to TRBJ1-1; D is ambiguous. Per germline, CDR1 LNHNV and CDR2 YYDKDF (reference sequence). There are 15 residues in the CDR3. Trimming shortened V by 1 base and J by 1 base, and 10 bases separated the two germline ends. The CDR3 loop reads CATSRGTRGNTEAFF. Here the CDR3 DNA reads TGTGCCACCAGCAGAGGGACCCGAGGGAACACTGAAGCTTTCTTT.

The chain recombines TRBV28 with TRBJ2-1, with no clear D. V was pared by 6 bases and J by 6 bases, with 12 bases between. CDR1 and CDR2 (germline): MDHEN, SYDVKM. The CDR3 length is 13 residues. The CDR3 region has the DNA TGTGCCAGCAGCCCCCAACCAGGCAATGAGCAGTTCTTC. Its translation: CASSPQPGNEQFF.

This chain links TRBV9 with TRBJ2-7; D gene unclear. Per the germline V gene, CDR1 is SGDLS and CDR2 is YYNGEE. The CDR3 consists of 15 residues. V was shortened by 2 bases and J by 10 bases, with 22 bases between the two germline ends. This CDR3 is CASSVDPTQQRYQYF. For the CDR3, the DNA is TGTGCCAGCAGCGTGGATCCCACCCAGCAACGGTATCAGTACTTC.

CDR3 coding DNA: TGTGCCAGCAGTATTTACAGGGGTGAAGCTTTCTTT. This encodes CASSIYRGEAFF. The chain couples TRBV2 to TRBJ1-1, with TRBD1 matching over 7 bases. V lost 5 bases to trimming and J lost 7 bases; unmatched junction nucleotides: 4. The CDR3 has 12 residues. Germline CDR1 and CDR2: SNHLY and FYNNEI.

The chain employs TRBV7-3 and TRBJ2-7, with D possibly being TRBD2 (6 bases). This CDR3 has 13 residues. Germline lookup yields CDR1 SGHTA and CDR2 FQGTGA. Trimming shortened V by 1 base and J by 6 bases, and 10 bases separated the two germline ends. The CDR3 DNA is TGTGCCAGCAGCTTAAGTCCCGGGGGCGAGCAGTACTTC. This codes for CASSLSPGGEQYF.

J is TRBJ2-2 and V is TRBV24-1, with D perhaps TRBD2 (6 bases). The ends were cut back, 4 bases at V and 6 bases at J, with 17 bases in the middle. The CDR3 length is 16 residues. Germline loops: CDR1 KGHDR, CDR2 SFDVKD. For the CDR3, the DNA is TGTGCCACCAGTGACCGACTAGAGGGAAACCCCGGGGAGCTGTTTTTT. It codes for CATSDRLEGNPGELFF.

The CDR3 region is CSVLRNEQFF. The CDR3 nucleotides are TGCAGCGTTCTCCGCAATGAGCAGTTCTTC. The chain uses TRBV29-1 and TRBJ2-1; D unresolved. Deletions cut 5 bases from V and 6 bases from J, with 5 bases between. The length of the CDR3 is 10 residues. Germline assignment: CDR1 SQVTM and CDR2 ANQGSEA.

The CDR3 nucleotides read TGCGCCAGCAGCCAAGAAAGGAGCCGGTTCAGCAATGAGCAGTTCTTC. Its translation is CASSQERSRFSNEQFF. The rearrangement uses TRBV4-3 and TRBJ2-1; no reliable D call. The CDR3 covers 16 residues. The germline V gene encodes CDR1 LGHNA and CDR2 YSLEER. The V gene lost 0 bases and the J gene lost 6 bases, with 15 bases spanning the gap.

This chain links TRBV2 with TRBJ2-5; D not certain. The CDR3 consists of 11 residues. Germline CDR1 and CDR2: SNHLY and FYNNEI. With 8 bases removed from V and 4 bases from J, the gap between germline ends came to 8 bases. CDR3 loop: CASVSLETQYF. CDR3 coding DNA: TGTGCCAGCGTCTCGTTAGAGACCCAGTACTTC.

The rearrangement joins TRBV5-1 to TRBJ2-6; D ambiguous. Germline V gene sequence: CDR1 SGHRS, CDR2 YFSETQ. The CDR3 spans 15 residues. Trimming took 0 bases from V and 2 from J, leaving 6 bases between them. CDR3 in DNA: TGCGCCAGCAGCTTGGAGCCGACTGGGGCCAACGTCCTGACTTTC. As protein: CASSLEPTGANVLTF.

J is TRBJ1-6 and V is TRBV18; D may be TRBD1 (5 bases). V lost 4 bases and J lost 10, with 8 bases in between. CDR3 length: 12 amino acids. Germline CDR1 and CDR2: KGHSH and LQKENI. For the CDR3, the DNA is TGTGCCAGCTCACTGGGGGAATCACCCCTCCACTTT. It yields the protein CASSLGESPLHF.

This clone was found once. V usage is TRBV30 and J usage is TRBJ1-2, with D uncertain. In germline, CDR1 is GTSNPN, CDR2 SVGIG (reference sequence). The CDR3 loop spans 15 amino acids. V was pared by 0 bases and J by 7 bases, with 18 bases between. CDR3 sequence: CAWSVGWRTSGGYTF. The CDR3 DNA follows: TGTGCCTGGAGTGTCGGGTGGCGGACCTCGGGTGGCTACACCTTC.

V usage is TRBV5-1 and J usage is TRBJ1-2, with D perhaps matching TRBD1 (6 bases). The CDR3 consists of 13 residues. Per germline, CDR1 SGHRS and CDR2 YFSETQ. Deletions cut 2 bases from V and 5 bases from J, with 10 bases between. Here the CDR3 DNA reads TGCGCCAGCAGCTTAGGGGACATTTATGGCTACACCTTC. Amino acid sequence: CASSLGDIYGYTF.

This chain links TRBV29-1 with TRBJ2-2, with 7 nucleotides matching TRBD1. This CDR3 has 13 amino acids. The trim removed 6 bases at V and 3 bases at J, leaving 4 bases unmatched. Germline loops: CDR1 SQVTM, CDR2 ANQGSEA. CDR3 nucleotides: TGCAGCGTAGGACAGGTAGACACCGGGGAGCTGTTTTTT. Translating gives CSVGQVDTGELFF.

The V and J genes are TRBV4-2 and TRBJ2-3, with D unclear. The V end lost 0 bases, the J end lost 2 bases, and 6 bases lay between the germline ends. Germline CDR1 is LGHNA and CDR2 is YNFKEQ. The CDR3 spans 14 residues. The CDR3, as DNA: TGTGCCAGCAGCCAAGATCTGGTCACAGATACGCAGTATTTT. Residues: CASSQDLVTDTQYF.

The V call is TRBV27, the J call TRBJ1-5; unclear D gene. Germline CDR1 reads MNHEY; CDR2 reads SMNVEV (reference sequence). The CDR3 runs to 13 residues. V lost 5 bases to trimming and J lost 4 bases, with 9 bases between them. CDR3 in DNA: TGTGCCAGCAGTCCGACTGCAAATCAGCCCCAGCATTTT. Amino acid sequence: CASSPTANQPQHF.

The chain links TRBV28 to TRBJ2-1; D gene uncertain. The CDR3 is 15 amino acids. The ends were cut back, 8 bases at V and 9 bases at J, with 23 bases in the middle. The germline CDR1 and CDR2 sequences are MDHEN and SYDVKM. CDR3 sequence: CASRRVGSLAIEQFF. The CDR3 nucleotides are TGTGCCAGCCGAAGGGTTGGTAGCCTGGCAATTGAGCAGTTCTTC.

The chain combines TRBV27 with TRBJ2-7, with D possibly being TRBD2 (6 bases). With 8 bases removed from V and 7 bases from J, the gap between germline ends came to 21 bases. Germline V gene data show CDR1 as MNHEY and CDR2 as SMNVEV (reference sequence). The CDR3 sequence is 14 residues long. CDR3 in DNA: TGTGCCAGCGGCCCGGGAGTTCAGGCTAGAGAGCAGTACTTC. Translating gives CASGPGVQAREQYF.

The V gene is TRBV28, the J gene TRBJ1-2; no clear D. V lost 2 bases and J 8 bases, leaving 15 bases between the germline ends. The CDR3 has 14 amino acids. Germline V lookup: CDR1 MDHEN, CDR2 SYDVKM. CDR3 DNA: TGTGCCAGCAGTTTAGTCCCCGTCGGGAGGGGCTACACCTTC. This sequence encodes CASSLVPVGRGYTF.

The CDR3 region has the DNA TGTGCCACCAGCAGAGGGGGGGCCGGTGGAGATACGCAGTATTTT. Encoded protein: CATSRGGAGGDTQYF. The chain carries TRBV15 and TRBJ2-3; possibly TRBD1 or TRBD2 for D (6 bases each). Germline assignment: CDR1 LNHNV and CDR2 YYDKDF (reference sequence). V lost 1 base, J lost 5 bases, and 13 bases lay in between. The CDR3 length is 15 residues.

The chain carries TRBV7-8 and TRBJ1-5; 8 nucleotides line up with TRBD1. The germline V gene has CDR1 SGHVS and CDR2 FQNEAQ. The CDR3 consists of 16 residues. Germline trimming cut 1 base from V and 1 base from J; bases unmatched to any gene: 3. CDR3 nucleotide sequence: TGTGCCAGCAGCTTAGGACGACAGGGGAGCAATCAGCCCCAGCATTTT. Its translation: CASSLGRQGSNQPQHF. Based on the CDR3 plus reference TRBV7-8 and TRBJ1-5, the full variable domain is GAGVSQSPRYKVAKRGQDVALRCDPISGHVSLFWYQQALGQGPEFLTYFQNEAQLDKSGLPSDRFFAERPEGSVSTLKIQRTQQEDSAVYLCASSLGRQGSNQPQHFGDGTRLSIL.

CDR3 nucleotide sequence: TGTGCCAGCAGTTTGGTGGGTGTGGGGGTCTCCTCCTACGAGCAGTACTTC. Its translation is CASSLVGVGVSSYEQYF. This sequence joins TRBV28 and TRBJ2-7, with D possibly being TRBD1 or TRBD2 (5 bases each). Germline-derived CDR1 and CDR2 are MDHEN and SYDVKM. The CDR3 spans 17 residues. Trimming shortened V by 3 bases and J by 0 bases, and 18 bases separated the two germline ends. Combining the CDR3 with reference TRBV28 and TRBJ2-7 gives the whole variable domain DVKVTQSSRYLVKRTGEKVFLECVQDMDHENMFWYRQDPGLGLRLIYFSYDVKMKEKGDIPEGYSVSREKKERFSLILESASTNQTSMYLCASSLVGVGVSSYEQYFGPGTRLTVT.

The V gene is TRBV6-5, the J gene TRBJ1-1; no definite D call. CDR3 length: 16 amino acids. Germline lookup yields CDR1 MNHEY and CDR2 SVGAGI. V was clipped by 1 base and J by 1 base, with 13 bases between them. The chain's CDR3 is CASSYLAGLSNTEAFF. The CDR3 nucleotides read TGTGCCAGCAGTTACTTAGCCGGCCTTTCGAACACTGAAGCTTTCTTT.

The chain carries TRBV7-2 and TRBJ2-7, with 10 bases lining up with TRBD2. Trimming at V came to 5 bases and at J to 6 bases, leaving 10 bases not matched to a gene. Looked up from germline, CDR1 is SGHTA and CDR2 is FQGNSA. This CDR3 spans 15 amino acids. The CDR3 here is CASSPQSGRAAEQYF. The CDR3 DNA reads as TGTGCCAGCAGCCCCCAGAGCGGGAGGGCGGCCGAGCAGTACTTC.

The V gene is TRBV7-3, the J gene TRBJ1-2, with 8 bases identical to TRBD1. The CDR3 has 15 amino acids. Looked up from germline, CDR1 is SGHTA and CDR2 is FQGTGA. J gave up 8 bases and V 0 bases, and 8 bases lay outside the gene matches. The CDR3: CASSLTPTGVGGYTF. In DNA, the CDR3 is TGTGCCAGCAGCTTAACCCCGACAGGGGTTGGCGGCTACACCTTC.

The V gene is TRBV4-1, the J gene TRBJ1-3; tentative D call: TRBD1 (5 bases). Looked up from germline, CDR1 is MGHRA and CDR2 is YSYEKL. Trimming stripped 7 bases from V and 2 bases from J, with 15 bases between. There are 15 residues in the CDR3. DNA for the CDR3: TGCGCCAGCACCATCGACAGCAACACTGGAAACACCATATATTTT. Protein product: CASTIDSNTGNTIYF.